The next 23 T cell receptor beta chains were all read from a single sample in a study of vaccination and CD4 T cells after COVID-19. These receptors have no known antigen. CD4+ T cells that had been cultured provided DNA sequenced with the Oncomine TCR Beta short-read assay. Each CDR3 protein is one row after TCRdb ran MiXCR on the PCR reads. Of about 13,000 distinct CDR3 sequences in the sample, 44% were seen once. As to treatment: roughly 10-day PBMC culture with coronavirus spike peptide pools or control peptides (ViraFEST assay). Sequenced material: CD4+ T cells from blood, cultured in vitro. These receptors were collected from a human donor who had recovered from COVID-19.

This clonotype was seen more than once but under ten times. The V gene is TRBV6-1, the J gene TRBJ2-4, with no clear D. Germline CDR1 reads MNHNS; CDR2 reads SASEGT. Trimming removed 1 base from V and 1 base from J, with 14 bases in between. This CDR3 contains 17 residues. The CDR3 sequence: CASSEEGRIGAKNIQYF. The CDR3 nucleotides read TGTGCCAGCAGTGAAGAGGGTCGGATTGGGGCCAAAAACATTCAGTACTTC.

CDR3 bases: TGTGCCAGCAGCTTGCGCACGTCGGGGAACACTGAAGCTTTCTTT. Protein: CASSLRTSGNTEAFF. The V and J genes are TRBV5-4 and TRBJ1-1; D not certain. Germline CDR1 and CDR2: SGHNT and YYREEE (reference sequence). V was cut by 1 base and J by 1 base, with 11 bases left in between. This CDR3 is 15 amino acids long.

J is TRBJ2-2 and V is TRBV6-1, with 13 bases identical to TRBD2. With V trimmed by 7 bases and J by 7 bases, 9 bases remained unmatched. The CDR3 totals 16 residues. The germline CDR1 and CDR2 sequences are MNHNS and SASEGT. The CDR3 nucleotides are TGTGCCAGCACTCCGGGACTAGCGGGAAGGGGCGGGGAGCTGTTTTTT. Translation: CASTPGLAGRGGELFF.

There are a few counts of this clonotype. CDR3 nucleotides: TGCAGTGCTAGAGATGGGTCAACTAATGAAAAACTGTTTTTT. Amino acids: CSARDGSTNEKLFF. The chain recombines TRBV20-1 with TRBJ1-4; D is uncertain. Trimming pared 0 bases from V and 0 bases from J, leaving 5 bases between. The germline CDR1 and CDR2 sequences are DFQATT and SNEGSKA (reference sequence). The CDR3 length is 14 residues.

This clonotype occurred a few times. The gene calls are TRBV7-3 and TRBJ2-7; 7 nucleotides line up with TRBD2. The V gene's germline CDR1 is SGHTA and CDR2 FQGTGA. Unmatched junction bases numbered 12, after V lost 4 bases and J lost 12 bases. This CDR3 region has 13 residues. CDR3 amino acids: CASSSSEAGELYF. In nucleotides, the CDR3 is TGTGCCAGCAGCTCCTCTGAGGCGGGAGAATTGTACTTC.

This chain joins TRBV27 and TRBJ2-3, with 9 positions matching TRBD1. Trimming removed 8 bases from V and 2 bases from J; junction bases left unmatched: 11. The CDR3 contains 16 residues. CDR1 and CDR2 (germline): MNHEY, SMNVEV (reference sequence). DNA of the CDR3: TGTGCCAGCCCAAGGATTGGGACAGGGCCCACAGATACGCAGTATTTT. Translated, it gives CASPRIGTGPTDTQYF.

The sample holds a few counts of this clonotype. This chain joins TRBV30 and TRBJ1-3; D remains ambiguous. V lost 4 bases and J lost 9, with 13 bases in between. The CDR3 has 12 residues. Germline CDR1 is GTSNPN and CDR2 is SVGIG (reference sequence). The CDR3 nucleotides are TGTGCCTGGAACACAAGGTTTAGCACCATATATTTT. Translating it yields CAWNTRFSTIYF.

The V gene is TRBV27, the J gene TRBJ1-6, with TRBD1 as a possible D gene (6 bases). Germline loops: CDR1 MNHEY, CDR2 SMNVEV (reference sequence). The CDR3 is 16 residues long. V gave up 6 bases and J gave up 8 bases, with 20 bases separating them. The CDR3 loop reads CASRLNFRGRYSPLHF. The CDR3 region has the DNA TGTGCCAGCAGACTGAATTTTAGGGGGAGGTATTCACCCCTCCACTTT.

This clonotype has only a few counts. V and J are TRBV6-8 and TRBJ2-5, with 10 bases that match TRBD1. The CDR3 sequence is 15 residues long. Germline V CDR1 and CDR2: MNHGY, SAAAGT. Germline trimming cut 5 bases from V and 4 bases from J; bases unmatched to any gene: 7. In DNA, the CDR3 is TGTGCCAGCAGTCCCCGACAGGGGGCAGGAGAGACCCAGTACTTC. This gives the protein CASSPRQGAGETQYF.

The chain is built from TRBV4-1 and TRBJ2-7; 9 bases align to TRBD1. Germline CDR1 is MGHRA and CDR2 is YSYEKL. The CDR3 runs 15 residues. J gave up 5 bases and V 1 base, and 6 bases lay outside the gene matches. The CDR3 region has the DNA TGCGCCAGCAGCCAAGGTCATGGGACAGGGCACGAGCAGTACTTC. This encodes CASSQGHGTGHEQYF.

The CDR3 region has the DNA TGCGCCAGCAGCCCGGGGACAGGGGGTCTGGTCTACACCTTC. Translating gives CASSPGTGGLVYTF. The V call is TRBV5-1, the J call TRBJ1-2; 11 bases are a match to TRBD1. CDR3 length: 14 amino acids. J lost 10 bases, V lost 4 bases, and 9 bases had no gene match. Germline assignment: CDR1 SGHRS and CDR2 YFSETQ.

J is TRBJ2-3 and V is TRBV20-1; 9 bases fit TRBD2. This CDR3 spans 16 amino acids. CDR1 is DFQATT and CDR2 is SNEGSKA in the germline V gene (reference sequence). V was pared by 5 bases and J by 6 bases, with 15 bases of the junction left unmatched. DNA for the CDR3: TGCAGTGCTCATCGACTAGCGGAGTTACCGGGGGATACGCAGTATTTT. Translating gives CSAHRLAELPGDTQYF.

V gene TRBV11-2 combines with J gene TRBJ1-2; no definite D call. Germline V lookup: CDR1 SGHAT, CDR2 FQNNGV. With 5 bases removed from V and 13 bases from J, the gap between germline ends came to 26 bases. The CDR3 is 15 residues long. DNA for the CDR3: TGTGCCAGCAGCCCCCCGCGGGCAGCCGTCTTGCGTCGCACCTTC. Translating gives CASSPPRAAVLRRTF.

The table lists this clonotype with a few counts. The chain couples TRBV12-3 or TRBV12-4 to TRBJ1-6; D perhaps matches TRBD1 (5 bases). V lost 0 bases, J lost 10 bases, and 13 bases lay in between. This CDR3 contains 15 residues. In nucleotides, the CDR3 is TGTGCCAGCAGTTTAGCGCTCGGGGCTCGCTCACCCCTCCACTTT. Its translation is CASSLALGARSPLHF.

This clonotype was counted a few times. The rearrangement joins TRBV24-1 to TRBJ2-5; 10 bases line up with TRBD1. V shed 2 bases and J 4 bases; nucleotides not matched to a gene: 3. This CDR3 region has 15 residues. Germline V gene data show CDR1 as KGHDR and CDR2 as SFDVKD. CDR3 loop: CATSDSRTGGETQYF. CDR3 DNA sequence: TGTGCCACCAGTGATTCGAGGACAGGGGGAGAGACCCAGTACTTC.

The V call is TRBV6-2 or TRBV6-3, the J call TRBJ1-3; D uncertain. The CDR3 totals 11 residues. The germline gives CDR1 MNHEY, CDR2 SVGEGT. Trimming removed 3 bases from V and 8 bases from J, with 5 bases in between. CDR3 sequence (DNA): TGTGCCAGCAGTTATCTCTACACCATATATTTT. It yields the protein CASSYLYTIYF.

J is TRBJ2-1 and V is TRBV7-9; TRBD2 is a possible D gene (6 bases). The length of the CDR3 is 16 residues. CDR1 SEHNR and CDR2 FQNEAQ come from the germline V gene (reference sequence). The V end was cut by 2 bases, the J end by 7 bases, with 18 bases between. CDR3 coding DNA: TGTGCCAGCAGCTTAATTCTCGGGGGTGGAGGGAATGAGCAGTTCTTC. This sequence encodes CASSLILGGGGNEQFF.

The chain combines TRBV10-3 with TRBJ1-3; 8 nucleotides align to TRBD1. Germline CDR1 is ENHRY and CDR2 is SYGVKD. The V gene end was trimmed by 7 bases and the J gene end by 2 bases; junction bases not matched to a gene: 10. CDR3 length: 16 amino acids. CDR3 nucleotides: TGTGCCATCATGAGTGACAGGGGCTCACCTGGAAACACCATATATTTT. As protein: CAIMSDRGSPGNTIYF.

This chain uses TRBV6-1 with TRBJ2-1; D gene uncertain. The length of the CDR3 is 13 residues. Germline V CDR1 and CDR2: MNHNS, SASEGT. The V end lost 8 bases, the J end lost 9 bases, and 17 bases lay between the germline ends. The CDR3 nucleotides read TGTGCCAGCTCTCCCGAGCTCATTTCTGAGCAGTTCTTC. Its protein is CASSPELISEQFF.

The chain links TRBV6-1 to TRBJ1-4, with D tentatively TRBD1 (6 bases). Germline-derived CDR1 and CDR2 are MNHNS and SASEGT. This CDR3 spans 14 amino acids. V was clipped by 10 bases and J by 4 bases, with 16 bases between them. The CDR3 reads CAIIGGAGNEKLFF. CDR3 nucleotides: TGTGCCATTATCGGGGGGGCTGGTAATGAAAAACTGTTTTTT.

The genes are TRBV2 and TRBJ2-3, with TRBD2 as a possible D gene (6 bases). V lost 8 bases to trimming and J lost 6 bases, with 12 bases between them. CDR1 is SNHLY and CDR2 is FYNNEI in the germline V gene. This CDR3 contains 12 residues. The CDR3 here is CASRDRGDTQYF. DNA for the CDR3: TGTGCCAGCCGGGATCGGGGGGATACGCAGTATTTT.

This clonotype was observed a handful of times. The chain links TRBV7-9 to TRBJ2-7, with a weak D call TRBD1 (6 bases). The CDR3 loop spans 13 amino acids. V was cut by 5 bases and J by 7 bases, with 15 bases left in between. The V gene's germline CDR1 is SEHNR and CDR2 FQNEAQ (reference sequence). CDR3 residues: CASSLTGSFEQYF. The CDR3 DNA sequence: TGTGCCAGCAGCCTCACAGGGTCTTTTGAGCAGTACTTC.

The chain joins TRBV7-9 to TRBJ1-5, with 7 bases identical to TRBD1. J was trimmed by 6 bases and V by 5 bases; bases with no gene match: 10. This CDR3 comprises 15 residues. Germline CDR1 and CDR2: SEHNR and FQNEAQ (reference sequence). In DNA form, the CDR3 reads TGTGCCAGCAGCCTTGGGACAGACTGGGCTCAGCCCCAGCATTTT. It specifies CASSLGTDWAQPQHF.